The rows below give T cell receptor beta chains drawn from one sample of a study of cytomegalovirus exposure and HLA in healthy donors. Sequencing used immunoSEQ multiplex PCR; TCRdb keeps in-frame clones, though not all of them. The sample carries about 130,000 clones, 70% to 85% recorded once. Material for sequencing was PBMCs. The receptors were gathered from a man aged 25 to 40 in good health and CMV-seropositive. Both conserved end residues are part of each CDR3. The D gene is left open where the match is weak. Size is omitted from some rows. Given values are once, few, many or a class for expanded clones.

TRBV7-8	NA	NA	TRBJ1-1	CASSLETDLNTEAFF	TGTGCCAGCAGCTTAGAGACAGACCTGAACACTGAAGCTTTCTTT
TRBV5-1	few	NA	TRBJ1-6	CASSFMDSKNSPLHF	TGCGCCAGCAGCTTCATGGACAGCAAAAATTCACCCCTCCACTTT
TRBV6-5	NA	NA	TRBJ1-5	CASRRQETSNQPQHF	TGTGCCAGCAGAAGACAGGAAACTAGCAATCAGCCCCAGCATTTT
TRBV9	NA	NA	TRBJ2-1	CASSAGTSYNEQFF	TGTGCCAGCAGCGCTGGGACTTCCTACAATGAGCAGTTCTTC
TRBV6-5	NA	NA	TRBJ1-3	CASSSGQTPGNTIYF	TGTGCCAGCAGTTCGGGACAAACTCCGGGAAACACCATATATTTT
TRBV7-9	NA	TRBD1	TRBJ1-4	CASSLTGTGNEKLFF	TGTGCCAGCAGCTTAACCGGGACAGGGAATGAAAAACTGTTTTTT
TRBV2	NA	TRBD2	TRBJ2-3	CASKGSSGGPTDTQYF	TGTGCCAGCAAAGGGTCTAGCGGGGGACCCACAGATACGCAGTATTTT
TRBV6-1	NA	TRBD1	TRBJ1-2	CASSVPTGGASWGYTF	TGTGCCAGCAGTGTCCCGACAGGGGGCGCCTCTTGGGGCTACACCTTC
TRBV5-1	NA	TRBD1	TRBJ2-3	CASSLPADRGREDTQYF	TGCGCCAGCAGCCTTCCGGCAGACAGGGGGCGAGAAGATACGCAGTATTTT
TRBV7-6	once	NA	TRBJ1-1	CASSTSGGNTEAFF	TGTGCCAGCAGCACTTCCGGGGGGAACACTGAAGCTTTCTTT
TRBV5-4	NA	NA	TRBJ1-1	CASSLVREEDTEAFF	TGTGCCAGCAGCTTGGTTCGGGAAGAGGACACTGAAGCTTTCTTT
TRBV6-6	NA	NA	TRBJ2-7	CASSRDFSSSYEQYF	TGTGCCAGCAGTCGCGACTTCTCGAGCTCCTACGAGCAGTACTTC
TRBV6-5	NA	NA	TRBJ2-2	CASSLLGVTGELFF	TGTGCCAGCAGTCTCCTCGGGGTAACCGGGGAGCTGTTTTTT
TRBV7-3	NA	TRBD1	TRBJ2-3	CASSKTGAADTQYF	TGTGCCAGCAGTAAAACAGGGGCAGCAGATACGCAGTATTTT
TRBV11-2	NA	NA	TRBJ1-2	CAEGINYGYTF	TGTGCCGAGGGAATCAACTATGGCTACACCTTC
TRBV5-1	NA	TRBD1	TRBJ2-3	CASSLYTLGTGHTDTQYF	TGCGCCAGCAGCCTTTACACTCTCGGGACAGGGCACACAGATACGCAGTATTTT
TRBV4-1	once	TRBD2	TRBJ2-3	CASSKTSGGTDTQYF	TGCGCCAGCTCCAAGACTAGCGGGGGCACAGATACGCAGTATTTT
TRBV19	once	NA	TRBJ1-1	CASSALGELNTEAFF	TGTGCCAGTAGTGCCCTGGGAGAACTGAACACTGAAGCTTTCTTT
TRBV9	NA	NA	TRBJ2-5	CASSVHFQETQYF	TGTGCCAGCAGCGTACATTTCCAAGAGACCCAGTACTTC
TRBV6-1	NA	NA	TRBJ2-5	CASSTPESRGTQYF	TGTGCCAGCAGTACCCCCGAGTCCAGGGGGACCCAGTACTTC
TRBV6-1	NA	NA	TRBJ2-1	CTRSNEQFF	TGTACACGGAGCAATGAGCAGTTCTTC
TRBV5-1	once	NA	TRBJ1-3	CASSLLGGALGNTIYF	TGCGCCAGCAGCTTGTTAGGGGGGGCGTTGGGAAACACCATATATTTT
TRBV13	NA	TRBD1	TRBJ2-5	CASSAGQGTETQYF	TGTGCCAGCAGCGCCGGACAGGGTACGGAGACCCAGTACTTC
TRBV2	NA	TRBD2	TRBJ2-7	CASSALAGAGQYF	TGTGCCAGCAGTGCCCTAGCGGGGGCCGGGCAGTACTTC
TRBV19	NA	NA	TRBJ1-1	CASSLENRANTEAFF	TGTGCCAGTAGTCTCGAAAACAGGGCGAACACTGAAGCTTTCTTT
TRBV6-5	once	NA	TRBJ1-2	CASSFDSYYGYTF	TGTGCCAGCAGTTTCGACAGTTACTATGGCTACACCTTC
TRBV7-2	NA	TRBD2	TRBJ2-5	CASSSARLAGEETQYF	TGTGCCAGCAGCTCAGCGAGACTAGCGGGGGAAGAGACCCAGTACTTC
TRBV15	few	NA	TRBJ1-1	CATSATTLRGYNTEAFF	TGTGCCACCAGCGCAACGACCTTACGCGGGTACAACACTGAAGCTTTCTTT
TRBV5-6	NA	TRBD2	TRBJ2-3	CASSPTSTSSSTDTQYF	TGTGCCAGCAGCCCGACCTCGACTAGCAGTAGCACAGATACGCAGTATTTT
TRBV2	once	NA	TRBJ2-1	CASTDSVEQFF	TGTGCCAGCACGGACTCTGTTGAGCAGTTCTTC
TRBV6-6	NA	NA	TRBJ2-2	CASSTRQDGELFF	TGTGCCAGCAGTACCCGACAGGACGGGGAGCTGTTTTTT
TRBV7-2	NA	NA	TRBJ1-2	CASSRDLLYGYTF	TGTGCCAGCAGCCGGGACTTATTATATGGCTACACCTTC
TRBV10-2	NA	TRBD1	TRBJ1-1	CASSLGQGSEAFF	TGCGCCAGCAGCTTGGGACAGGGGTCTGAAGCTTTCTTT
TRBV20-1	NA	NA	TRBJ1-2	CSARGTEGYTF	TGCAGTGCTAGAGGGACAGAGGGCTACACCTTC
TRBV6-1	NA	NA	TRBJ1-5	CASSEGRTWLHQPQHF	TGTGCCAGCAGTGAAGGAAGGACTTGGTTGCATCAGCCCCAGCATTTT
TRBV5-1	once	TRBD1	TRBJ1-2	CASRGQGMNYGYTF	TGCGCCAGCAGGGGACAGGGAATGAACTATGGCTACACCTTC
TRBV10-1	NA	NA	TRBJ2-5	CASSESQGGRETQYF	TGCGCCAGCAGTGAGTCCCAGGGGGGTAGAGAGACCCAGTACTTC
TRBV13	NA	TRBD2	TRBJ2-1	CASSLSSGPLTEQFF	TGTGCCAGCAGCTTAAGTAGCGGGCCCCTCACCGAGCAGTTCTTC
TRBV5-1	once	TRBD1	TRBJ1-2	CASSLNYGGTGNGYTF	TGCGCCAGCAGCTTGAACTATGGGGGGACAGGGAATGGCTACACCTTC
TRBV13	few	NA	TRBJ2-2	CASSLADRRRTGELFF	TGTGCCAGCAGCTTGGCCGACAGGCGAAGAACCGGGGAGCTGTTTTTT
TRBV30	NA	TRBD2	TRBJ2-5	CACSFSGRETQYF	TGTGCCTGTTCATTTAGCGGGAGAGAGACCCAGTACTTC
TRBV10-3	NA	NA	TRBJ1-1	CAISEGRGIMNTEAFF	TGTGCCATCAGTGAGGGGAGGGGGATTATGAACACTGAAGCTTTCTTT
TRBV6-6	NA	NA	TRBJ1-1	CASCRGIATEAFF	TGTGCCAGCTGTCGAGGGATAGCCACTGAAGCTTTCTTT
TRBV6-5	NA	TRBD2	TRBJ2-2	CASSYRASGKGELFF	TGTGCCAGCAGTTACCGGGCTAGCGGGAAGGGGGAGCTGTTTTTT
TRBV5-6	NA	TRBD1	TRBJ1-1	CASSSDRGSRAFF	TGTGCCAGCAGCTCTGACAGGGGGTCACGAGCTTTCTTT
TRBV19	NA	NA	TRBJ1-1	CAVYQGHTEAFF	TGTGCCGTCTACCAGGGTCACACTGAAGCTTTCTTT
TRBV2	few	TRBD1	TRBJ2-7	CASGQGRGEQYF	TGTGCCAGCGGACAGGGACGAGGCGAGCAGTACTTC
TRBV30	NA	NA	TRBJ1-1	CAWSRGWDTEAFF	TGTGCCTGGAGTAGGGGGTGGGACACTGAAGCTTTCTTT
TRBV30	NA	NA	TRBJ1-2	CAWTGHHYGYTF	TGTGCCTGGACAGGGCATCACTATGGCTACACCTTC
TRBV6-6	NA	TRBD2	TRBJ2-1	CASSSLAGSYNEQFF	TGTGCCAGCAGTTCCTTAGCGGGGTCCTACAATGAGCAGTTCTTC
TRBV6-5	NA	NA	TRBJ2-7	CASSYEGQRIYEQYF	TGTGCCAGCAGTTACGAAGGACAGCGCATTTACGAGCAGTACTTC
TRBV9	NA	NA	TRBJ2-7	CASSPTYF	TGTGCCAGCAGCCCTACCTACTTC
TRBV6-6	NA	TRBD2	TRBJ2-7	CASSHDTSGGSYEQYF	TGTGCCAGCAGTCACGATACTAGCGGGGGCAGCTACGAGCAGTACTTC
TRBV5-1	NA	TRBD2	TRBJ2-3	CASSHQLAGTDTQYF	TGCGCCAGCAGCCACCAGCTAGCGGGCACAGATACGCAGTATTTT
TRBV7-6	NA	TRBD1	TRBJ2-7	CASSLDKTGGSYEQYF	TGTGCCAGCAGCTTAGACAAGACAGGGGGTAGCTACGAGCAGTACTTC